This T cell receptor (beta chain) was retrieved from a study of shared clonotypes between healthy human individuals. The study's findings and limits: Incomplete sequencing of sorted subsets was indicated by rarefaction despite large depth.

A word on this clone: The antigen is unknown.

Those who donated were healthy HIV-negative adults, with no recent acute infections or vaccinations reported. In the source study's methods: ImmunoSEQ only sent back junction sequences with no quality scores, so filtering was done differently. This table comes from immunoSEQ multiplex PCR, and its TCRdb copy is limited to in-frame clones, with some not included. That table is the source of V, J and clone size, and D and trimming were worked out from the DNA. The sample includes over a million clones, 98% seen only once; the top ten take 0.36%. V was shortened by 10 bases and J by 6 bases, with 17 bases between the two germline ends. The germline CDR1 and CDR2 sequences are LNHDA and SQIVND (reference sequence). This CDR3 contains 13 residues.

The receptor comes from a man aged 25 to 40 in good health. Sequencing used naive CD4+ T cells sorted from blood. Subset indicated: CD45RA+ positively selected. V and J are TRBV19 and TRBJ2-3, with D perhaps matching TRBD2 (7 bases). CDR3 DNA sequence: TGTGCCACCCAGGGGAGGGGTTGGGATACGCAGTATTTT. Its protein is CATQGRGWDTQYF.